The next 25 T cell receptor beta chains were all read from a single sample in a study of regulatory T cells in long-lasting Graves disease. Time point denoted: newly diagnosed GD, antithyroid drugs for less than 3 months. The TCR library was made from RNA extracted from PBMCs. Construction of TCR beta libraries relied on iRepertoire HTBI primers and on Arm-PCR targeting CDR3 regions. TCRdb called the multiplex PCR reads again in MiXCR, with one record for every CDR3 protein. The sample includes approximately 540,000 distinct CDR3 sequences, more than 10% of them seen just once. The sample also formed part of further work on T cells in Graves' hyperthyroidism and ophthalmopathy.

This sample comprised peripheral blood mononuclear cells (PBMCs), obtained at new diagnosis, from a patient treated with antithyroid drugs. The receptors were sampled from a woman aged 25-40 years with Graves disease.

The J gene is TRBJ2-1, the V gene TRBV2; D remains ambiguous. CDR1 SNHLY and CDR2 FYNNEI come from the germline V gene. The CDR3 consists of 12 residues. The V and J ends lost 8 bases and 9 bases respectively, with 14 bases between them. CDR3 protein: CASGNLVGEQFF. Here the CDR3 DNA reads TGTGCCAGCGGGAACTTAGTCGGTGAGCAGTTCTTC. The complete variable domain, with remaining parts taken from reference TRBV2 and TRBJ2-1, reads EPEVTQTPSHQVTQMGQEVILRCVPISNHLYFYWYRQILGQKVEFLVSFYNNEISEKSEIFDDQFSVERPDGSNFTLKIRSTKLEDSAMYFCASGNLVGEQFFGPGTRLTVL.

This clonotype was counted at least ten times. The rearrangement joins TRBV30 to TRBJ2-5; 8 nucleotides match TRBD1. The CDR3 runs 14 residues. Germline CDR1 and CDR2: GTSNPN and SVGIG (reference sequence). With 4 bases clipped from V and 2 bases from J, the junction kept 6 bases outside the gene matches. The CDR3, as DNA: TGTGCCTGGACGTCCGGGGACAGGCAAGAGACCCAGTACTTC. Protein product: CAWTSGDRQETQYF.

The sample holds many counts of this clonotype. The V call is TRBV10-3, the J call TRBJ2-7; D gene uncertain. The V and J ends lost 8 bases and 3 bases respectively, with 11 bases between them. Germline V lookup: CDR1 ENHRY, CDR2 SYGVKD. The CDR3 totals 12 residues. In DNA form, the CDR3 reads TGTGCCATCGGAGATCCCTTCTACGAGCAGTACTTC. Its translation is CAIGDPFYEQYF.

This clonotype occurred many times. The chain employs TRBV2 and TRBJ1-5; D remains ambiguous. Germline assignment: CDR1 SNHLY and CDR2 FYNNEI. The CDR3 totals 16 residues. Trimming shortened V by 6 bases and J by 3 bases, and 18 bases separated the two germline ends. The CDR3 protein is CASSEKFRWVNQPQHF. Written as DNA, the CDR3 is TGTGCCAGCAGCGAGAAATTCAGATGGGTCAATCAGCCCCAGCATTTT. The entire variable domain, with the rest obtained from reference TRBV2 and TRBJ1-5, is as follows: EPEVTQTPSHQVTQMGQEVILRCVPISNHLYFYWYRQILGQKVEFLVSFYNNEISEKSEIFDDQFSVERPDGSNFTLKIRSTKLEDSAMYFCASSEKFRWVNQPQHFGDGTRLSIL.

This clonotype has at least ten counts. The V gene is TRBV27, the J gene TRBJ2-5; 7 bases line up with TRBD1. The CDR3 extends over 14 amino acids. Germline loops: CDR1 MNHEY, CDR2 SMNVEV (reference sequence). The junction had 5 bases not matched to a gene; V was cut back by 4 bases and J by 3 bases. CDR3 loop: CASSSLGQEETQYF. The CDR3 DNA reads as TGTGCCAGCAGTTCACTCGGACAGGAAGAGACCCAGTACTTC.

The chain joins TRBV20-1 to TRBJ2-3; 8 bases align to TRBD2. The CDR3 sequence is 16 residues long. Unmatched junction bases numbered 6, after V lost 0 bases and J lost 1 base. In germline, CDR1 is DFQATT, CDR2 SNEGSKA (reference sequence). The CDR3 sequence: CSAREFGREGTDTQYF. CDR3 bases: TGCAGTGCTAGAGAATTTGGGCGGGAGGGCACAGATACGCAGTATTTT.

The CDR3 coding sequence is TGTGCCAGCACCGATCTCAGGGCCCCTGGAAACACCATATATTTT. It encodes CASTDLRAPGNTIYF. The chain links TRBV27 to TRBJ1-3, with D perhaps TRBD1 (5 bases). The CDR3 length is 15 residues. Germline assignment: CDR1 MNHEY and CDR2 SMNVEV (reference sequence). The V and J ends lost 7 bases and 2 bases respectively, with 15 bases between them.

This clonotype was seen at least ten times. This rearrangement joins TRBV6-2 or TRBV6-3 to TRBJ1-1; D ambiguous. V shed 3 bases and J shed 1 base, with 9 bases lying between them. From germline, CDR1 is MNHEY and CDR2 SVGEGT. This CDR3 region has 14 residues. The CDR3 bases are TGTGCCAGCAGTTATGAGATCGGGAACACTGAAGCTTTCTTT. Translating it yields CASSYEIGNTEAFF.

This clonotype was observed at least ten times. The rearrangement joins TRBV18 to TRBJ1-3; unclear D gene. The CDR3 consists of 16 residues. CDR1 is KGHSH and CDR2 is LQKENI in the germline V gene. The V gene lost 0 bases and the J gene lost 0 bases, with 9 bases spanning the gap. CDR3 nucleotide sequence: TGTGCCAGCTCACCACCATTCGACCCCTCTGGAAACACCATATATTTT. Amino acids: CASSPPFDPSGNTIYF.

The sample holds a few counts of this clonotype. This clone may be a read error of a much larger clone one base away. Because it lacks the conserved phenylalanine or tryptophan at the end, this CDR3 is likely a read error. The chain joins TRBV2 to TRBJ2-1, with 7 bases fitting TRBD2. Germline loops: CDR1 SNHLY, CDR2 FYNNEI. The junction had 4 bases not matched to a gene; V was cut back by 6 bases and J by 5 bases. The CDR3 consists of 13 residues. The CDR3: CASSLRGDNEQFS. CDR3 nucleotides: TGTGCCAGCAGCCTCCGGGGGGACAATGAGCAGTTCTCC.

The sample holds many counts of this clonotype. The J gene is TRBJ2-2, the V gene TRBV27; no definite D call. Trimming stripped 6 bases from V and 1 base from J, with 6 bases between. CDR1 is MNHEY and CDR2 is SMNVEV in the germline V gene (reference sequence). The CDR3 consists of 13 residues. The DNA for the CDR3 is TGTGCCAGCAGGCCCAGGAACACCGGGGAGCTGTTTTTT. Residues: CASRPRNTGELFF.

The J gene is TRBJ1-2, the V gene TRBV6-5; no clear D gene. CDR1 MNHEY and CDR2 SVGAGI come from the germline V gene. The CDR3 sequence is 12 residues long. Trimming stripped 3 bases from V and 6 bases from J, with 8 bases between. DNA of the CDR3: TGTGCCAGCAGTTATTTAGGCCATGGCTACACCTTC. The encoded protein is CASSYLGHGYTF.

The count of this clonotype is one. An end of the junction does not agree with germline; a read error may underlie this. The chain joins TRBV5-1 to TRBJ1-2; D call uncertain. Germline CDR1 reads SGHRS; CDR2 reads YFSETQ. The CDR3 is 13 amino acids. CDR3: CASSSDTTYGYTF. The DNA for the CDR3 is TGCGCCAGCAGCTCGGATACTACATATGGCTATACCTTC.

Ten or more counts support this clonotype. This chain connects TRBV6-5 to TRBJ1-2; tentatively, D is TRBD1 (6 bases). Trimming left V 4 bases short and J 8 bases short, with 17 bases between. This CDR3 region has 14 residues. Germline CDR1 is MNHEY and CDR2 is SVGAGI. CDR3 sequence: CASSSPKGGGGYTF. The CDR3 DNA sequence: TGTGCCAGCAGTTCTCCGAAGGGGGGGGGAGGCTACACCTTC.

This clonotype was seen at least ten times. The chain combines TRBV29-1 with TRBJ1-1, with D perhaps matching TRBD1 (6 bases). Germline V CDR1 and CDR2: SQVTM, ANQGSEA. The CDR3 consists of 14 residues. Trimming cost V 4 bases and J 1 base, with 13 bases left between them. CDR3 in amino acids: CSVGPPGQNTEAFF. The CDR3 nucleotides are TGCAGCGTTGGCCCCCCGGGACAGAACACTGAAGCTTTCTTT.

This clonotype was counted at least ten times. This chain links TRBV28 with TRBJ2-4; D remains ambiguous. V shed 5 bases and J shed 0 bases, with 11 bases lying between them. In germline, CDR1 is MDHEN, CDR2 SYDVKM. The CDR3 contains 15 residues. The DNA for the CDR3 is TGTGCCAGCAGTCCGGTGGAACTAGCCAAAAACATTCAGTACTTC. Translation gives CASSPVELAKNIQYF.

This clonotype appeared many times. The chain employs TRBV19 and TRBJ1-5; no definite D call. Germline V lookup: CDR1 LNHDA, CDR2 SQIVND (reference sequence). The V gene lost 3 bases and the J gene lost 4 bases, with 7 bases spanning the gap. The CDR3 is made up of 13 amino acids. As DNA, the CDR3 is TGTGCCAGTAGTATTCGGCAGAATCAGCCCCAGCATTTT. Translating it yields CASSIRQNQPQHF.

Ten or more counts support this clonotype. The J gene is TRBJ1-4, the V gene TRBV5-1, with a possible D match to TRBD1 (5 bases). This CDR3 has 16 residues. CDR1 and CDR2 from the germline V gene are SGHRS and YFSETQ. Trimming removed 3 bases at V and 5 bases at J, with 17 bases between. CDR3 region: CASSWGTAEPNEKLFF. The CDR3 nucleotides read TGCGCCAGCAGCTGGGGGACGGCCGAGCCGAATGAAAAACTGTTTTTT.

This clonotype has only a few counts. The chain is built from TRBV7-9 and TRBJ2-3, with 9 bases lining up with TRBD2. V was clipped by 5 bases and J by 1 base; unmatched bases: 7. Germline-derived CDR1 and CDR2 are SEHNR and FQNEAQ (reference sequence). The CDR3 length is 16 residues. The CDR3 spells CASSPWLAGGTDTQYF. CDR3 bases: TGTGCCAGCAGCCCCTGGTTAGCGGGAGGCACAGATACGCAGTATTTT.

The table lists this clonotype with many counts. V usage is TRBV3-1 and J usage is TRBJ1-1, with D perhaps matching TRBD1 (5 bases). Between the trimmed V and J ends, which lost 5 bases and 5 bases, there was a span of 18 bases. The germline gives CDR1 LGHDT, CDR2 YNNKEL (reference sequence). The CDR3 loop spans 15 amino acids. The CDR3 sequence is CASSYSGPGATEAFF. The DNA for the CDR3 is TGTGCCAGCAGCTACTCAGGGCCCGGGGCGACTGAAGCTTTCTTT.

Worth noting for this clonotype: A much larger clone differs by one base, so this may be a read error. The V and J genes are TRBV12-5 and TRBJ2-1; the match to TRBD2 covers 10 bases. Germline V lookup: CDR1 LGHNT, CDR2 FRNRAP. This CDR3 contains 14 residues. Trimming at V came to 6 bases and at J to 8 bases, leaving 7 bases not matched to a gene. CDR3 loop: CASGPSGSCYEQFF. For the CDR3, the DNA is TGTGCTAGTGGCCCTAGCGGGAGTTGCTATGAGCAGTTCTTC. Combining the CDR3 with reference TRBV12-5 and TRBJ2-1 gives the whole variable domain DARVTQTPRHKVTEMGQEVTMRCQPILGHNTVFWYRQTMMQGLELLAYFRNRAPLDDSGMPKDRFSAEMPDATLATLKIQPSEPRDSAVYFCASGPSGSCYEQFFGPGTRLTVL.

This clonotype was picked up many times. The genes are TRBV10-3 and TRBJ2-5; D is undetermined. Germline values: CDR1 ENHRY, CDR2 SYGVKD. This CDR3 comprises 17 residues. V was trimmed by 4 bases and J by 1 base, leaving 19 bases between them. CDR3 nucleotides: TGTGCCATCAGTGGTAATCAGTCTGGTCACTTCCAAGAGACCCAGTACTTC. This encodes CAISGNQSGHFQETQYF.

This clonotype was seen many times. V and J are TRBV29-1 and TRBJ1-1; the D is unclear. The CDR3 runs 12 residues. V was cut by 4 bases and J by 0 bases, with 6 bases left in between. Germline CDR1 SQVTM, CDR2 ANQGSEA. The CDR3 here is CSVARVNTEAFF. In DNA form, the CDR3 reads TGCAGCGTTGCGAGGGTGAACACTGAAGCTTTCTTT. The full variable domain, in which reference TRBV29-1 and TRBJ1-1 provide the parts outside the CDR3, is SAVISQKPSRDICQRGTSLTIQCQVDSQVTMMFWYRQQPGQSLTLIATANQGSEATYESGFVIDKFPISRPNLTFSTLTVSNMSPEDSSIYLCSVARVNTEAFFGQGTRLTVV.

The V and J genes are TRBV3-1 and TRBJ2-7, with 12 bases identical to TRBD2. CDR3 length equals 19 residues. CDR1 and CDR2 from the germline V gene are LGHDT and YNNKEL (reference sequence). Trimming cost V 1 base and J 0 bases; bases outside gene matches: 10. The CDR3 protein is CASSQVSASGRALSYEQYF. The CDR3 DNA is TGTGCCAGCAGCCAAGTTTCCGCTAGCGGGAGGGCCCTCTCCTACGAGCAGTACTTC.

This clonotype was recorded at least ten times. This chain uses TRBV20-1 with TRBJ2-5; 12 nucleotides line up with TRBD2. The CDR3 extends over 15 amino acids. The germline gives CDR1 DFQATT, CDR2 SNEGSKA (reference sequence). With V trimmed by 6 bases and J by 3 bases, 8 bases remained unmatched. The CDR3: CSAATRTSGKETQYF. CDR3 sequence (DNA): TGCAGTGCAGCTACTCGGACTAGCGGGAAAGAGACCCAGTACTTC.